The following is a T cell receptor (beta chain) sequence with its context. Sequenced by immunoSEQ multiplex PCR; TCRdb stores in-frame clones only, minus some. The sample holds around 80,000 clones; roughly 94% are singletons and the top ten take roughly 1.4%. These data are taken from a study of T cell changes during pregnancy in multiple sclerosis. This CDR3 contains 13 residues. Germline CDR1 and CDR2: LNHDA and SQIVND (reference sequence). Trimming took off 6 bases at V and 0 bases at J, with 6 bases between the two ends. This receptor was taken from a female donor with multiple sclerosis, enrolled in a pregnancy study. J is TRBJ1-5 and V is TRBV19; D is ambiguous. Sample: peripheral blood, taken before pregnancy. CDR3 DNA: TGTGCCAGTAGCCTAAATAGCAATCAGCCCCAGCATTTT. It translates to CASSLNSNQPQHF.